This T cell receptor (beta chain) was observed in a study of patients and donors after allogeneic stem cell transplantation. This clonotype appeared a few times. One end of the junction varies from germline; a read error may be responsible. TCRdb passed the RT-PCR reads through MiXCR, listing each CDR3 protein once. The table has around 200,000 distinct CDR3 sequences, around 40% seen once; the top ten hold around 10%. This CDR3 contains 11 residues. In germline, CDR1 is MDHEN, CDR2 SYDVKM. Sequencing was done on a sample of blood, either unsorted or a sorted T cell fraction (not recorded which). This clonotype was obtained from a human donor who was either an allogeneic HSCT recipient or a stem cell or donor lymphocyte infusion donor (not recorded which). It is not recorded whose cells these are; they may come from a transplant donor. The chain couples TRBV28 to TRBJ1-4; D is ambiguous. CDR3 sequence reads: CASSHGTSGIF. The CDR3 DNA reads as TGTGCCAGCAGCCATGGAACGTCGGGCATTTTT.